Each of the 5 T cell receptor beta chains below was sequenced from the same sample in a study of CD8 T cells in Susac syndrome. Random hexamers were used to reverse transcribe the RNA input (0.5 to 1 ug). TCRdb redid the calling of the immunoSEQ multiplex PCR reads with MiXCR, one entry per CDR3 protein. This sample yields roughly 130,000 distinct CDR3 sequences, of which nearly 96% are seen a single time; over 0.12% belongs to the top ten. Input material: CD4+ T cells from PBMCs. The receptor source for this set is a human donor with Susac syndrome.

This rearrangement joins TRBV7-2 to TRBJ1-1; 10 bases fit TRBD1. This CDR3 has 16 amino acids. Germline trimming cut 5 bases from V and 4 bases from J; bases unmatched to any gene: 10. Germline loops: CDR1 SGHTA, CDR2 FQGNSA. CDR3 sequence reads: CASSLITTGGPTEAFF. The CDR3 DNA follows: TGTGCCAGCAGCCTGATCACGACAGGGGGCCCCACTGAAGCTTTCTTT.

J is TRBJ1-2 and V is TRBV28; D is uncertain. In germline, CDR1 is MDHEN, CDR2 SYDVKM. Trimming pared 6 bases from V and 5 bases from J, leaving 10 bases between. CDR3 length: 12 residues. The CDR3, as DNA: TGTGCCAGCAGAAGATACGGGTATGGCTACACCTTC. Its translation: CASRRYGYGYTF.

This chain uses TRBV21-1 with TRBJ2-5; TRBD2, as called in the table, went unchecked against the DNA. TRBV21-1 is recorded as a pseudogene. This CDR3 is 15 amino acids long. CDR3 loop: CASSKGQGLQETQYF. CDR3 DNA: TGTGCCAGCAGCAAAGGCCAGGGCCTCCAAGAGACCCAGTACTTC.

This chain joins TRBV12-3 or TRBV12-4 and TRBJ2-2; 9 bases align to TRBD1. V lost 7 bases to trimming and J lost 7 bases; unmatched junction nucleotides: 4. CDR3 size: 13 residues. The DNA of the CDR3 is TGTGCCAGCATCAACAGGGGGCGCGGGGAGCTGTTTTTT. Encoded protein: CASINRGRGELFF.

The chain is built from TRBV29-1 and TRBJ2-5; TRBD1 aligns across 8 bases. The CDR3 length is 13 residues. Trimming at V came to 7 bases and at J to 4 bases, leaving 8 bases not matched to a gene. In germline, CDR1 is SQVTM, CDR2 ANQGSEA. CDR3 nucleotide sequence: TGCAGCGGCAAGACAGGGGCGCGAGAGACCCAGTACTTC. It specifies CSGKTGARETQYF.